This is a list of T cell receptor beta chains from one sample in a study of beta chain features in type 1 diabetes. Measured with immunoSEQ multiplex PCR; TCRdb has only the in-frame clones, and not every one. Among over 200,000 clones listed, about a tenth were seen once. Source material: naive CD4+ T cells from blood. Source of these receptors: a man aged 30 to 45 with type 1 diabetes. The CDR3 runs from the conserved cysteine through the conserved F or W. The D gene is left open where the match is weak. Only part of the rows carry a size: once, few, many, or a class if the clone is expanded.

clone_size	d_call	v_call	j_call	cdr3_aa	cdr3_nt
few	TRBD2	TRBV25-1	TRBJ2-3	CASSGQKLAGDTDTQYF	TGTGCCAGCAGCGGACAGAAACTAGCGGGGGACACAGATACGCAGTATTTT
.	.	TRBV7-2	TRBJ2-3	CASRKTSTDTQYF	TGTGCCAGCAGGAAGACTAGCACAGATACGCAGTATTTT
.	TRBD1	TRBV28	TRBJ1-1	CASSLTGQSNTEAFF	TGTGCCAGCAGTCTAACGGGACAGTCAAACACTGAAGCTTTCTTT
.	.	TRBV2	TRBJ1-1	CASRAIGAEAFF	TGTGCCAGCAGAGCGATCGGGGCTGAAGCTTTCTTT
.	TRBD2	TRBV18	TRBJ2-2	CASSRTSGKNTGELFF	TGTGCCAGCTCACGAACTAGCGGGAAGAACACCGGGGAGCTGTTTTTT
few	.	TRBV7-2	TRBJ1-5	CASSLEQQQPQHF	TGTGCCAGCAGCTTAGAACAGCAACAGCCCCAGCATTTT
.	.	TRBV21-1	TRBJ2-1	CASSSRGRDRVDNEQFF	TGTGCCAGCAGTTCCAGAGGGCGGGACAGGGTCGACAATGAGCAGTTCTTC
.	TRBD1	TRBV18	TRBJ2-5	CASSRNRGNLETQYF	TGTGCCAGCTCACGAAACAGGGGGAACCTAGAGACCCAGTACTTC
.	.	TRBV28	TRBJ2-7	CASSFFYEQYF	TGTGCCAGCAGTTTCTTTTACGAGCAGTACTTC
few	.	TRBV7-2	TRBJ2-4	CASSLGRGSLSIQYF	TGTGCCAGCAGCTTAGGTCGGGGGTCCCTTAGCATTCAGTACTTC
few	TRBD1	TRBV4-1	TRBJ2-7	CASSRDSSYEQYF	TGCGCCAGCAGCCGGGACAGCTCCTACGAGCAGTACTTC
few	TRBD2	TRBV7-2	TRBJ2-2	CASSFYSGQNTGELFF	TGTGCCAGCAGCTTCTATAGCGGGCAGAACACCGGGGAGCTGTTTTTT
few	.	TRBV5-4	TRBJ2-5	CASSLAQGQETQYF	TGTGCCAGCAGCTTGGCCCAGGGGCAAGAGACCCAGTACTTC
.	TRBD1	TRBV7-2	TRBJ1-4	CASTRDRGSEKLFF	TGTGCCAGCACTCGGGACAGGGGGAGTGAAAAACTGTTTTTT
.	.	TRBV6-1	TRBJ2-7	CASSEAGGSEQYF	TGTGCCAGCAGTGAAGCGGGGGGTAGCGAGCAGTACTTC
.	TRBD1	TRBV29-1	TRBJ1-1	CSVEDSGTARGFTEAFF	TGCAGCGTTGAAGATTCTGGGACAGCGCGGGGTTTCACTGAAGCTTTCTTT
few	.	TRBV4-1	TRBJ2-1	CASSLTNPEGYINPYNEQFF	TGCGCCAGCAGCCTCACGAACCCGGAGGGGTACATAAATCCCTACAATGAGCAGTTCTTC
few	.	TRBV4-2	TRBJ2-3	CASSQGGPHTDTQYF	TGTGCCAGCAGCCAAGGGGGGCCCCACACAGATACGCAGTATTTT
few	.	TRBV6-5	TRBJ2-1	CASSSRLPYNEQFF	TGTGCCAGCAGTTCGCGTCTTCCCTACAATGAGCAGTTCTTC
.	TRBD2	TRBV7-2	TRBJ2-5	CASSPRTRSQETQYF	TGTGCCAGCAGCCCCCGGACTAGATCGCAAGAGACCCAGTACTTC
.	.	TRBV4-1	TRBJ2-4	CASSPRQVTGGVQYF	TGCGCCAGCAGCCCTAGACAGGTGACTGGAGGTGTTCAGTACTTC
.	.	TRBV7-2	TRBJ1-5	CATLRRPGVAQHF	TGTGCCACCCTACGGAGGCCGGGGGTGGCCCAGCATTTT
.	.	TRBV6-1	TRBJ2-5	CASSGTGRGTQYF	TGTGCCAGCAGTGGGACAGGGAGGGGGACCCAGTACTTC
few	.	TRBV4-3	TRBJ1-2	CASSQHPGHRGYTF	TGCGCCAGCAGCCAACACCCGGGACACCGGGGCTACACCTTC
.	.	TRBV29-1	TRBJ1-1	CSAVNRVNTEAFF	TGCAGCGCAGTAAACAGGGTGAACACTGAAGCTTTCTTT
.	.	TRBV7-2	TRBJ1-2	CASSLRQGDGYTF	TGTGCCAGCAGCTTAAGGCAGGGTGATGGCTACACCTTC
few	.	TRBV30	TRBJ1-6	CAWQQVENSPLHF	TGTGCCTGGCAACAGGTAGAAAATTCACCCCTCCACTTT